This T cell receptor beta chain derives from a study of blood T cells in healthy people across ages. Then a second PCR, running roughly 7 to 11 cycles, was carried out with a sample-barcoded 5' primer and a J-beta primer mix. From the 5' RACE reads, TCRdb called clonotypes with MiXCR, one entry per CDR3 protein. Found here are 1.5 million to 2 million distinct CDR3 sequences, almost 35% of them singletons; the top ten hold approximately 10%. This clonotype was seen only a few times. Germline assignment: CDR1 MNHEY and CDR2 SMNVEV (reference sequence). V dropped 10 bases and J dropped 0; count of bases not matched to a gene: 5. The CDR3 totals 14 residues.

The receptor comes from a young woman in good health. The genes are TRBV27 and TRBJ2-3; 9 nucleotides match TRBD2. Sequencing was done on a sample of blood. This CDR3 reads CATGLATSTDTQYF. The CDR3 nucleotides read TGTGCCACCGGACTAGCGACTAGCACAGATACGCAGTATTTT.